Here is one T cell receptor beta chain with its context. The clone's antigen remains unknown. Per-base qualities were not stored, and no clone one base away is much larger. To isolate intraepithelial and lamina propria lymphocytes from graft specimens, dithiothreitol, EDTA incubations and collagenase D digestion were used. Bulk TCR-beta sequencing was performed on serial intestinal graft biopsy specimens collected as late as 600 days after transplant. This sample was taken from a study of graft-versus-host responses after intestinal transplantation (dated by TCRdb to about 2021). About the study as a whole: Recipients received multivisceral, liver-intestinal, or isolated intestinal transplants. The cohort enrolled about two dozen intestinal transplant recipients, one of whom was a retransplant, and 3 patients without pretransplant specimens were excluded. A peak of at least 4% donor T cells among recipient peripheral blood mononuclear cells was the definition used for donor T cell macrochimerism. Instead of going to the commercial service, samples from a few later patients were sequenced in-house on an Illumina MiSeq and processed with MiXCR. Graft-versus-host and host-versus-graft alloreactive T cell clones were tracked in the graft, circulation and bone marrow after intestinal transplantation using bulk TCR-beta CDR3 sequencing. Alloreactive clones were identified by sequencing pre-transplant mixed lymphocyte reaction products and comparing them with unstimulated pre-transplant donor and recipient T cells. Anti-thymocyte globulin induction was given to all recipients, followed by maintenance tacrolimus and steroids for two to four years.

The paper's findings and limits, for the study overall: Early after transplant, peak levels of circulating GvH clones were found to be associated with declines in HvG clones. The relatively low number and heterogeneity of intestinal transplant patients limited the conclusions. Patients with donor T cell macrochimerism had high GvH to HvG T cell clonal ratios in their allografts. GvH clones were detected in recipient bone marrow, and some appeared earlier in ileal mucosa or blood, consistent with an intestinal mucosal origin.

Library generation was performed with the immunoSEQ multiplex PCR assay. Adaptive Biotechnologies carried out high-throughput TCR-beta CDR3 sequencing of genomic DNA for most patients. The authors' analysis ran thus. Adaptive's ImmunoSEQ software was the source of the TCR sequencing data for 18 patients, while a few other patients were processed with MiXCR and VDJtools. CDR3 nucleotide sequences shared by donor and recipient were removed because the origin of these sequences could not be assigned. To be classed as alloreactive, a clone needed at least 2-fold expansion over unstimulated cells and a minimum CFSE-low frequency of 0.002% (template counts) or 0.001% (read counts). A clone was considered mappable if detected in the sequenced pre-transplant spleen, lymph node, or MLR CFSE-low populations of the donor or recipient. The cumulative frequency of alloreactive clones was calculated as a percentage of all sequences, weighted by copy number. The immuneACCESS repertoire file appears here via TCRdb, limited to in-frame rearrangements. These files lack a portion of the clones; in checked studies, under half of the deficit traces to unresolved V genes, and the cause of the others is not known. V, J and clone size were drawn from that table, and D and trimming were deduced from the DNA. This sample lists about 9,800 clones; around 84% were detected once. The biggest ten clones account for around a quarter of the sample.

The cysteine opens and the phenylalanine closes a CDR3 of 16 amino acids. The sequence is cut down to CDR3 DNA, 48 bases in frame from base 1. Cut back by 6 bases and 0 bases, the V and J ends lie 14 bases apart. CDR1 SNHLY and CDR2 FYNNEI were looked up in the germline V gene. The TCR comes from a human patient who received an intestinal transplant, so some T cells may come from the graft donor. Sequenced material: ileum tissue, taken less than 550 days after intestinal transplant. The chain is assembled from TRBV2 and TRBJ2-2; TRBD2 is a possible D gene, resting on 6 matching bases. CDR3 reads: CASRPRGGANTGELFF. The sequenced DNA is TGTGCCAGCAGGCCGAGGGGCGGGGCGAACACCGGGGAGCTGTTTTTT.